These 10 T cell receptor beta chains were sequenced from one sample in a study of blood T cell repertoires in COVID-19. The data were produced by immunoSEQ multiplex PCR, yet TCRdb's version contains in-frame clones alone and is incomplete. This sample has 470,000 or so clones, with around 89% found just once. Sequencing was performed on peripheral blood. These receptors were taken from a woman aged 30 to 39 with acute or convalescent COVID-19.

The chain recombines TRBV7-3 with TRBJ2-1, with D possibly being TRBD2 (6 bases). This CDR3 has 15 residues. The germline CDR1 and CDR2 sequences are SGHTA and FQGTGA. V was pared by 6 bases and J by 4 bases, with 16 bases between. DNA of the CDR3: TGTGCCAGCAGTCTTTCAGGGACTGGATACAATGAGCAGTTCTTC. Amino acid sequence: CASSLSGTGYNEQFF.

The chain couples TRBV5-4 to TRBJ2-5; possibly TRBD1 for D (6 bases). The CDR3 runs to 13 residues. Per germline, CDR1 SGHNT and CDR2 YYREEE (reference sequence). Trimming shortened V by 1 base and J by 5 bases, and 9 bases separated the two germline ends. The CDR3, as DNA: TGTGCCAGCAGCTTGACAGGGAGCGAGACCCAGTACTTC. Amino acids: CASSLTGSETQYF.

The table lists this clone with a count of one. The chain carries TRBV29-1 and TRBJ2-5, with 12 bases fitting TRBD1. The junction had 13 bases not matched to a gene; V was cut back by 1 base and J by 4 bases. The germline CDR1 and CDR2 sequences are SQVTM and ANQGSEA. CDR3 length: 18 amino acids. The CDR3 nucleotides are TGCAGCGTTGAAGGAGAGGACGCGGGACAGGGGGCGTCAGAGACCCAGTACTTC. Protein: CSVEGEDAGQGASETQYF.

CDR3 DNA: TGCGCCAGCACCGAAACGGGGTCCGGGGAGCTGTTTTTT. Its translation: CASTETGSGELFF. V gene TRBV10-2 combines with J gene TRBJ2-2; a possible D gene is TRBD2 (5 bases). With 7 bases removed from V and 6 bases from J, the gap between germline ends came to 12 bases. From germline, CDR1 is WSHSY and CDR2 SAAADI. The CDR3 spans 13 residues.

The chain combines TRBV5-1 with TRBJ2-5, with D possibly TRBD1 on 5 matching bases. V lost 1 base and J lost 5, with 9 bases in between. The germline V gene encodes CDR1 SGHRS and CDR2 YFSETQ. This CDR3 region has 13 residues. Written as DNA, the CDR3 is TGCGCCAGCAGCTTGTCACAGGCGGAGACCCAGTACTTC. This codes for CASSLSQAETQYF.

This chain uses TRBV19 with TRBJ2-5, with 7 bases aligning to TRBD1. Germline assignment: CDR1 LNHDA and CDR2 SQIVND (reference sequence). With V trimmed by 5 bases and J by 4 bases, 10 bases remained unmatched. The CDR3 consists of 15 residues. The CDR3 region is CASSPRGTTGETQYF. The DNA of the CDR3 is TGTGCCAGTAGTCCCAGGGGGACAACTGGAGAGACCCAGTACTTC.

CDR3 coding DNA: TGTGCCAGCAGCAAAGCGCGGTTAGGGAGGGGAAACATTCAGTACTTC. Translated: CASSKARLGRGNIQYF. The chain is built from TRBV21-1 and TRBJ2-4; the table's D gene call, TRBD2, was not cross checked with the DNA. TRBV21-1 is a pseudogene. This CDR3 contains 16 residues.

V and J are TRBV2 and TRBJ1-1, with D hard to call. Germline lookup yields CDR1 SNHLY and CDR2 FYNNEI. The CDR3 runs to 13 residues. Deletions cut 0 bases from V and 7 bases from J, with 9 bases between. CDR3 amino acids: CASSEAYRFEAFF. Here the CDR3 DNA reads TGTGCCAGCAGTGAAGCGTACAGATTTGAAGCTTTCTTT.

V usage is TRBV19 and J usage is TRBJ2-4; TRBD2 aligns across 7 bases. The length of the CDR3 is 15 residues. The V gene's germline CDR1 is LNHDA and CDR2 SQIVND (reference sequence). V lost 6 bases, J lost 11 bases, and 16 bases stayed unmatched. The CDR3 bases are TGTGCCAGTAGAGGGGAGGGCAGGGTGCAAACGCTTCAGTACTTC. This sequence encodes CASRGEGRVQTLQYF.

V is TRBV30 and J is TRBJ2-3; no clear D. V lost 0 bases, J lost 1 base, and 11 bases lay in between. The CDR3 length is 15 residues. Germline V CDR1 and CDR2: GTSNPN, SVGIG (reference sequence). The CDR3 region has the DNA TGTGCCTGGAGTGTAACCCGCGGTCGCACAGATACGCAGTATTTT. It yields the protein CAWSVTRGRTDTQYF.